A single sample gave rise to the 23 T cell receptor beta chains below, sequenced in a study of T cell repertoires in ileal Crohn's disease. Profiled with immunoSEQ multiplex PCR; TCRdb holds only in-frame clones, not every one. The sample yields 13,000 or so clones, 70% to 90% seen once. Sequenced: ileal tissue. These receptors were taken from an adult with Crohn's disease.

The rearrangement joins TRBV7-3 to TRBJ2-1, with 8 bases fitting TRBD2. In germline, CDR1 is SGHTA, CDR2 FQGTGA. With V trimmed by 1 base and J by 4 bases, 6 bases remained unmatched. The CDR3 is 16 amino acids. The CDR3, as DNA: TGTGCCAGCAGCTTAAGCCCGACTAGCGTTTACAATGAGCAGTTCTTC. It yields the protein CASSLSPTSVYNEQFF.

The gene calls are TRBV5-4 and TRBJ1-5, with D possibly being TRBD1 (6 bases). The CDR3 contains 14 residues. Germline V lookup: CDR1 SGHNT, CDR2 YYREEE (reference sequence). V was shortened by 3 bases and J by 3 bases, with 10 bases between the two germline ends. As DNA, the CDR3 is TGTGCCAGCAGCTCCCAGGGGAACAATCAGCCCCAGCATTTT. As protein: CASSSQGNNQPQHF.

This rearrangement joins TRBV7-2 to TRBJ2-5; D possibly corresponds to TRBD2 (6 bases). Trimming shortened V by 4 bases and J by 5 bases, and 20 bases separated the two germline ends. Germline values: CDR1 SGHTA, CDR2 FQGNSA. This CDR3 region has 16 residues. CDR3: CASSSGTFYDTETQYF. In DNA form, the CDR3 reads TGTGCCAGCAGCTCCGGGACTTTCTATGATACGGAGACCCAGTACTTC.

CDR3 in DNA: TGTGCCAGCAGTGGAGGGTACTATGGCTACACCTTC. It encodes CASSGGYYGYTF. The chain uses TRBV2 and TRBJ1-2, with unresolved D. Germline V gives CDR1 SNHLY, CDR2 FYNNEI. The V end was cut by 4 bases, the J end by 3 bases, with 6 bases between. The CDR3 runs 12 residues.

This clone has just one count. The genes are TRBV28 and TRBJ2-3; 7 nucleotides line up with TRBD1. The CDR3 extends over 17 amino acids. Germline CDR1 is MDHEN and CDR2 is SYDVKM. The V and J ends lost 4 bases and 2 bases, in that order; junction bases with no gene match: 12. The DNA for the CDR3 is TGTGCCAGCAGTTCCCTACGACAGGGTTGGGTCACAGATACGCAGTATTTT. It encodes CASSSLRQGWVTDTQYF.

This clone has only one observation. J is TRBJ1-2 and V is TRBV19, with a tentative D call TRBD1 (5 bases). Per germline, CDR1 LNHDA and CDR2 SQIVND (reference sequence). The CDR3 is 12 residues long. V was shortened by 7 bases and J by 4 bases, with 10 bases between the two germline ends. The CDR3 region has the DNA TGTGCCAGTATGACGCAGGGCTATGGCTACACCTTC. As protein: CASMTQGYGYTF.

DNA for the CDR3: TGCGCCAGCAGCAAGGACAGGGATGGGTATAATTCACCCCTCCACTTT. Translation gives CASSKDRDGYNSPLHF. The chain combines TRBV5-1 with TRBJ1-6; 8 bases are shared with TRBD1. This CDR3 has 16 amino acids. Unmatched junction bases numbered 7, after V lost 4 bases and J lost 4 bases. Germline lookup yields CDR1 SGHRS and CDR2 YFSETQ.

The chain recombines TRBV30 with TRBJ2-7; maybe TRBD2 (9 bases). Germline assignment: CDR1 GTSNPN and CDR2 SVGIG (reference sequence). The CDR3 loop spans 14 amino acids. V lost 5 bases and J lost 5, with 19 bases in between. CDR3 nucleotide sequence: TGTGCCTGGGACAGGGGACTAGCTAGGAACGAGCAGTACTTC. This sequence encodes CAWDRGLARNEQYF.

The chain couples TRBV29-1 to TRBJ2-3; 10 positions match TRBD2. Germline-derived CDR1 and CDR2 are SQVTM and ANQGSEA. V lost 4 bases and J lost 4; bases outside the gene matches: 5. The CDR3 is 14 residues long. The CDR3 nucleotides are TGCAGCGTTGTCCTAGCGGGAGTCCCAGATACGCAGTATTTT. This encodes CSVVLAGVPDTQYF.

V is TRBV9 and J is TRBJ1-2, with D tentatively TRBD1 (6 bases). V was shortened by 0 bases and J by 4 bases, with 13 bases between the two germline ends. Germline lookup yields CDR1 SGDLS and CDR2 YYNGEE. The CDR3 spans 15 residues. The CDR3 DNA sequence: TGTGCCAGCAGCGTAGCTACAGGGAGAGGCTATGGCTACACCTTC. Its protein product is CASSVATGRGYGYTF.

The count of this clone is one. One junction end disagrees with the germline gene, perhaps due to a read error. The gene calls are TRBV5-1 and TRBJ2-7; 10 bases agree with TRBD1. The CDR3 length is 15 residues. CDR1 and CDR2 (germline): SGHRS, YFSETQ. This CDR3 reads CACSSQTGGNYEQYF. The CDR3 bases are TGCGCCTGCAGCTCCCAGACAGGGGGCAACTACGAGCAGTACTTC.

The genes are TRBV28 and TRBJ2-7; maybe TRBD1 (6 bases). The V end lost 2 bases, the J end lost 3 bases, and 14 bases lay between the germline ends. The CDR3 spans 15 residues. Looked up from germline, CDR1 is MDHEN and CDR2 is SYDVKM. Written as DNA, the CDR3 is TGTGCCAGCAGTTTAGTCCAGGGGCGAATCTACGAGCAGTACTTC. It yields the protein CASSLVQGRIYEQYF.

The chain is built from TRBV18 and TRBJ1-3; perhaps TRBD1 as D (5 bases). Germline CDR1 KGHSH, CDR2 LQKENI. The CDR3 consists of 15 residues. V lost 6 bases and J lost 0, with 12 bases in between. This chain's CDR3 is CASSSFGGSGNTIYF. DNA of the CDR3: TGTGCCAGCTCGTCATTCGGGGGCTCTGGAAACACCATATATTTT.

The chain is built from TRBV6-6 and TRBJ2-2; tentatively, D is TRBD2 (6 bases). V was trimmed by 0 bases and J by 7 bases, leaving 9 bases between them. The CDR3 consists of 14 residues. Germline V gene sequence: CDR1 MNHNY, CDR2 SVGAGI (reference sequence). The CDR3 loop is CASSYSRGGGELFF. The DNA of the CDR3 is TGTGCCAGCAGTTACTCGCGGGGAGGCGGGGAGCTGTTTTTT.

The chain employs TRBV5-1 and TRBJ2-2; 9 nucleotides match TRBD2. CDR3 size: 17 residues. Germline CDR1 is SGHRS and CDR2 is YFSETQ. The ends lost 0 bases at V and 1 base at J; junction bases unmatched: 4. CDR3 nucleotide sequence: TGCGCCAGCAGCTTGGCAAGCGGGAGGCTGAACACCGGGGAGCTGTTTTTT. Amino acid sequence: CASSLASGRLNTGELFF.

This clone showed up just a few times. The chain carries TRBV28 and TRBJ2-2; 8 bases fit TRBD1. The CDR3 runs to 12 residues. Germline CDR1 MDHEN, CDR2 SYDVKM. J lost 6 bases, V lost 11 bases, and 5 bases had no gene match. The CDR3 DNA follows: TGTGCCGGCGACAGGGGCGCCGGGGAGCTGTTTTTT. Translated: CAGDRGAGELFF.

V gene TRBV5-8 combines with J gene TRBJ1-1; D not resolved. Germline V CDR1 and CDR2: SGHTS, YDEGEE. The CDR3 contains 15 residues. The V and J ends lost 4 bases and 0 bases respectively, with 13 bases between them. CDR3 sequence (DNA): TGTGCCAGCAGCCGACCGGGATTCATGAACACTGAAGCTTTCTTT. Its protein is CASSRPGFMNTEAFF. Supplemented by reference TRBV5-8 and TRBJ1-1, the full variable domain reads EAGVTQSPTHLIKTRGQQATLRCSPISGHTSVYWYQQALGLGLQFLLWYDEGEERNRGNFPPRFSGRQFPNYSSELNVNALELEDSALYLCASSRPGFMNTEAFFGQGTRLTVV.

This clone was counted a single time. The V call is TRBV30, the J call TRBJ1-4, with D possibly being TRBD1 (6 bases). In germline, CDR1 is GTSNPN, CDR2 SVGIG (reference sequence). V was cut by 4 bases and J by 3 bases, with 12 bases left in between. The CDR3 totals 14 residues. The CDR3: CAWTKQGANEKLFF. The CDR3 DNA is TGTGCCTGGACTAAACAGGGAGCTAATGAAAAACTGTTTTTT.

The J gene is TRBJ1-6, the V gene TRBV27; D call uncertain. The V gene lost 5 bases and the J gene lost 0 bases, with 11 bases spanning the gap. The CDR3 loop spans 16 amino acids. Germline V gene lookup returns CDR1 MNHEY and CDR2 SMNVEV (reference sequence). Written as DNA, the CDR3 is TGTGCCAGCAGTGCCGCAACTTTCTCCTATAATTCACCCCTCCACTTT. This codes for CASSAATFSYNSPLHF.

This chain connects TRBV6-6 to TRBJ2-7; TRBD2 is a possible D gene (5 bases). This CDR3 region has 14 residues. V lost 7 bases to trimming and J lost 0 bases, with 13 bases between them. CDR1 and CDR2 from the germline V gene are MNHNY and SVGAGI (reference sequence). The CDR3 sequence is CASNGLSSSYEQYF. CDR3 nucleotides: TGTGCCAGCAATGGACTGTCATCCTCCTACGAGCAGTACTTC.

This rearrangement joins TRBV30 to TRBJ1-1; D gene ambiguous. CDR3 size: 13 residues. Germline loops: CDR1 GTSNPN, CDR2 SVGIG (reference sequence). Trimming shortened V by 2 bases and J by 0 bases, and 7 bases separated the two germline ends. CDR3 region: CAWSFTVNTEAFF. DNA of the CDR3: TGTGCCTGGAGTTTTACAGTGAACACTGAAGCTTTCTTT.

The chain carries TRBV7-9 and TRBJ1-2, with 7 positions matching TRBD1. Germline loops: CDR1 SEHNR, CDR2 FQNEAQ (reference sequence). The CDR3 is made up of 15 amino acids. V shed 0 bases and J 4 bases; nucleotides not matched to a gene: 5. CDR3 loop: CASSLAGTALYGYTF. DNA of the CDR3: TGTGCCAGCAGCTTAGCAGGGACAGCCCTCTATGGCTACACCTTC.

V and J are TRBV28 and TRBJ2-2; possible D gene TRBD1, 7 bases. Germline assignment: CDR1 MDHEN and CDR2 SYDVKM. The CDR3 loop spans 14 amino acids. Trimming took 6 bases from V and 4 from J, leaving 12 bases between them. The CDR3, as DNA: TGTGCCAGCAGCCCAGGGGGGATCACCGGGGAGCTGTTTTTT. Amino acids: CASSPGGITGELFF.